Below, 26 T cell receptor beta chains from the same sample are listed, as sequenced in a study of T cells in Graves' hyperthyroidism and ophthalmopathy. RNA transcripts gave rise to amplified TCR beta CDR3 regions. Primed by the HTBI set, a first-round RT-PCR was run on the TCR CDR3. One entry per CDR3 protein, called by TCRdb with MiXCR from the multiplex PCR reads. The table includes fewer than 850,000 distinct CDR3 sequences, roughly 17% detected once. Sequencing was carried out using blood. These receptors were taken from a man aged 50 to 60 with Graves' hyperthyroidism.

This clonotype was seen a handful of times. V is TRBV2 and J is TRBJ2-2, with TRBD2 as a possible D gene (5 bases). Per the germline V gene, CDR1 is SNHLY and CDR2 is FYNNEI. The CDR3 runs 15 residues. V was shortened by 11 bases and J by 6 bases, with 22 bases between the two germline ends. The CDR3 DNA is TGTGCCGGATGGGCCCCGGGGAACCCACCCGGGGAGCTGTTTTTT. Its translation is CAGWAPGNPPGELFF.

In its sample, this clonotype was seen many times. The chain couples TRBV28 to TRBJ1-3; the D is unclear. This CDR3 has 15 amino acids. Trimming took 3 bases from V and 0 from J, leaving 9 bases between them. CDR1 MDHEN and CDR2 SYDVKM come from the germline V gene. The CDR3 DNA is TGTGCCAGCAGTTTGGAGAGCAGCTCTGGAAACACCATATATTTT. This codes for CASSLESSSGNTIYF.

This clonotype was seen ten or more times. The rearrangement uses TRBV28 and TRBJ2-1; D is unresolved. Per the germline V gene, CDR1 is MDHEN and CDR2 is SYDVKM. The length of the CDR3 is 14 residues. Trimming cost V 4 bases and J 1 base, with 8 bases left between them. The CDR3 sequence is CASSYLLSYNEQFF. The CDR3 nucleotides are TGTGCCAGCAGTTATTTGCTGTCCTACAATGAGCAGTTCTTC.

This clonotype appeared once. The V and J genes are TRBV4-3 and TRBJ1-1; D is unresolved. CDR1 LGHNA and CDR2 YSLEER come from the germline V gene. There are 17 residues in the CDR3. The V gene lost 0 bases and the J gene lost 3 bases, with 17 bases spanning the gap. CDR3 sequence reads: CASSQEVVEGWDTEAFF. In nucleotides, the CDR3 is TGCGCCAGCAGCCAAGAAGTGGTCGAGGGTTGGGACACTGAAGCTTTCTTT.

The sample holds many counts of this clonotype. The V gene is TRBV28, the J gene TRBJ2-5; TRBD1 matches 10 bases. CDR3 size: 15 residues. Trimming took 3 bases from V and 5 from J; bases not matched to a gene: 6. Germline values: CDR1 MDHEN, CDR2 SYDVKM. This chain's CDR3 is CASSLARQGAETQYF. Here the CDR3 DNA reads TGTGCCAGCAGTTTGGCAAGACAGGGGGCCGAGACCCAGTACTTC.

The chain recombines TRBV19 with TRBJ1-5, with D unclear. Per germline, CDR1 LNHDA and CDR2 SQIVND (reference sequence). The CDR3 consists of 15 residues. V lost 7 bases and J 0 bases, leaving 13 bases between the germline ends. The CDR3 here is CASTQETYSNQPQHF. CDR3 in DNA: TGTGCCAGTACTCAGGAGACGTATAGCAATCAGCCCCAGCATTTT.

This clonotype was observed many times. The chain combines TRBV20-1 with TRBJ1-4, with 7 bases fitting TRBD1. V was clipped by 0 bases and J by 4 bases; unmatched bases: 2. Per the germline V gene, CDR1 is DFQATT and CDR2 is SNEGSKA (reference sequence). The CDR3 is 14 residues long. The CDR3 region is CSARDGTDNEKLFF. In DNA, the CDR3 is TGCAGTGCTAGAGACGGGACAGATAATGAAAAACTGTTTTTT.

The gene calls are TRBV3-1 and TRBJ1-4; D may be TRBD1 (6 bases). CDR3 length: 17 residues. The V gene lost 2 bases and the J gene lost 7 bases, with 20 bases spanning the gap. The germline V gene has CDR1 LGHDT and CDR2 YNNKEL (reference sequence). This CDR3 reads CASSQIARGWVSEKLFF. The CDR3 coding sequence is TGTGCCAGCAGCCAAATCGCCAGGGGCTGGGTGAGTGAAAAACTGTTTTTT.

This clonotype has at least ten counts. The chain carries TRBV9 and TRBJ2-5; 8 bases are a match to TRBD1. The CDR3 length is 15 residues. Trimming took 4 bases from V and 1 from J; bases not matched to a gene: 6. Germline V gene sequence: CDR1 SGDLS, CDR2 YYNGEE. CDR3 loop: CASSLTGVGQETQYF. The DNA of the CDR3 is TGTGCCAGCAGCTTGACAGGGGTAGGCCAAGAGACCCAGTACTTC.

This clonotype came up many times. This chain links TRBV12-3 or TRBV12-4 with TRBJ1-5; 7 nucleotides agree with TRBD1. This CDR3 region has 14 residues. After removal of 6 bases from V and 3 bases from J, the junction contained 5 bases not matched to a gene. The CDR3 DNA follows: TGTGCCAGCAGCCGGGGGACAGTCAATCAGCCCCAGCATTTT. Translated: CASSRGTVNQPQHF.

This clonotype was detected ten times or more. The genes are TRBV10-3 and TRBJ1-1; 7 positions match TRBD1. The CDR3 has 13 amino acids. From germline, CDR1 is ENHRY and CDR2 SYGVKD. Germline trimming cut 7 bases from V and 3 bases from J; bases unmatched to any gene: 5. CDR3 sequence: CAINDRVDTEAFF. Written as DNA, the CDR3 is TGTGCCATCAACGACAGGGTGGACACTGAAGCTTTCTTT.

This clonotype turned up a few times. This chain links TRBV4-1 with TRBJ1-4; TRBD1 is a possible D gene (5 bases). The CDR3 is 17 residues long. Germline lookup yields CDR1 MGHRA and CDR2 YSYEKL. The germline V and J ends were trimmed by 4 bases and 4 bases, with 19 bases remaining between them. The CDR3 spells CASSRIPIRDGNEKLFF. The CDR3 DNA sequence: TGCGCCAGCAGCCGGATACCCATCCGGGACGGTAATGAAAAACTGTTTTTT.

The table lists this clonotype with a few counts. J is TRBJ2-1 and V is TRBV5-5; TRBD2 is a possible D gene (5 bases). This CDR3 spans 16 amino acids. Germline V gene lookup returns CDR1 SGHKS and CDR2 YYEKEE (reference sequence). Trimming removed 0 bases at V and 2 bases at J, with 12 bases between. The CDR3 nucleotides read TGTGCCAGCAGCTTGGCCGGGGAGTCCCCCTACAATGAGCAGTTCTTC. Its translation is CASSLAGESPYNEQFF.

This clonotype has at least ten counts. V usage is TRBV7-3 and J usage is TRBJ2-7; D not resolved. This CDR3 spans 13 amino acids. The V and J ends lost 0 bases and 4 bases respectively, with 7 bases between them. Germline CDR1 and CDR2: SGHTA and FQGTGA. This CDR3 reads CASSLTHGYEQYF. The CDR3 DNA sequence: TGTGCCAGCAGCTTAACCCACGGATACGAGCAGTACTTC.

This clonotype came up many times. The V call is TRBV24-1, the J call TRBJ2-1; 14 bases align to TRBD2. Per germline, CDR1 KGHDR and CDR2 SFDVKD. The CDR3 has 18 amino acids. The trim removed 4 bases at V and 8 bases at J, leaving 12 bases unmatched. CDR3 sequence reads: CATSDIALGLAGVDEQFF. The CDR3 DNA sequence: TGTGCCACCAGTGACATTGCATTGGGACTAGCGGGAGTAGATGAGCAGTTCTTC.

This chain links TRBV6-1 with TRBJ2-1, with TRBD2 matching over 11 bases. Germline CDR1 and CDR2: MNHNS and SASEGT. With 7 bases clipped from V and 4 bases from J, the junction kept 9 bases outside the gene matches. CDR3 length equals 16 residues. The CDR3 sequence: CASKLAGTSGYNEQFF. CDR3 DNA: TGTGCCAGCAAGCTTGCCGGGACTAGCGGATACAATGAGCAGTTCTTC.

This clonotype was observed at least ten times. This rearrangement joins TRBV18 to TRBJ1-1; D not certain. The germline V and J ends were trimmed by 2 bases and 4 bases, with 14 bases remaining between them. The CDR3 has 15 residues. CDR1 KGHSH and CDR2 LQKENI come from the germline V gene. The CDR3 bases are TGTGCCAGCTCACCATTCGGAGGGCGAGGCACTGAAGCTTTCTTT. This sequence encodes CASSPFGGRGTEAFF. The full variable domain, its missing parts supplied by reference TRBV18 and TRBJ1-1, is NAGVMQNPRHLVRRRGQEARLRCSPMKGHSHVYWYRQLPEEGLKFMVYLQKENIIDESGMPKERFSAEFPKEGPSILRIQQVVRGDSAAYFCASSPFGGRGTEAFFGQGTRLTVV.

The chain recombines TRBV12-3 or TRBV12-4 with TRBJ2-7; TRBD2 aligns across 9 bases. The CDR3 is 14 amino acids. V lost 4 bases, J lost 5 bases, and 6 bases stayed unmatched. CDR3 amino acids: CASSYPIAGDEQYF. The CDR3 bases are TGTGCCAGCAGTTATCCCATAGCGGGGGACGAGCAGTACTTC.

This sequence joins TRBV19 and TRBJ2-7; a possible D gene is TRBD2 (6 bases). V gave up 3 bases and J gave up 1 base, with 13 bases separating them. The germline CDR1 and CDR2 sequences are LNHDA and SQIVND (reference sequence). This CDR3 has 15 amino acids. The CDR3 DNA reads TGTGCCAGTAGTATCGCGGAGGGGACTTCCTACGAGCAGTACTTC. Protein product: CASSIAEGTSYEQYF.

This clonotype was counted between two and nine times. This chain uses TRBV6-2 or TRBV6-3 with TRBJ1-1; D unclear. This CDR3 comprises 12 residues. The V gene lost 6 bases and the J gene lost 8 bases, with 13 bases spanning the gap. The germline V gene encodes CDR1 MNHEY and CDR2 SVGEGT. The CDR3 DNA follows: TGTGCCAGCAGCCGGGATCTTCTGGAAGCTTTCTTT. Translating it yields CASSRDLLEAFF.

V is TRBV28 and J is TRBJ1-2, with 10 nucleotides matching TRBD1. This CDR3 has 14 residues. Looked up from germline, CDR1 is MDHEN and CDR2 is SYDVKM. With V trimmed by 6 bases and J by 5 bases, 6 bases remained unmatched. The CDR3 region is CASSRQGARYGYTF. The CDR3 DNA reads as TGTGCCAGCAGCCGACAGGGGGCGAGGTATGGCTACACCTTC.

This clonotype occurred many times. This chain uses TRBV6-1 with TRBJ1-5; unclear D gene. CDR1 and CDR2 (germline): MNHNS, SASEGT. Between the trimmed V and J ends, which lost 5 bases and 0 bases, there was a span of 17 bases. CDR3 length equals 17 residues. CDR3 in amino acids: CASSLTSKTVSNQPQHF. In DNA form, the CDR3 reads TGTGCCAGCAGTCTCACATCAAAGACGGTTAGCAATCAGCCCCAGCATTTT.

To note about this clonotype: The conserved phenylalanine or tryptophan normally closing the CDR3 is absent here, so this likely arose from a read error. V usage is TRBV28 and J usage is TRBJ2-7; D unresolved. Trimming shortened V by 2 bases and J by 4 bases, and 12 bases separated the two germline ends. In germline, CDR1 is MDHEN, CDR2 SYDVKM. The CDR3 has 14 residues. The DNA for the CDR3 is TGTGCCAGCAGTTTAGAACAGCCTACGTACGAGCAGTACCTC. Translation: CASSLEQPTYEQYL.

At least ten counts were recorded for this clonotype. This chain links TRBV11-2 with TRBJ1-1, with a possible D match to TRBD1 (5 bases). V was trimmed by 3 bases and J by 0 bases, leaving 14 bases between them. Germline V gene data show CDR1 as SGHAT and CDR2 as FQNNGV. The length of the CDR3 is 16 residues. This chain's CDR3 is CASSLVQGIMNTEAFF. In DNA, the CDR3 is TGTGCCAGCAGCTTGGTGCAGGGCATCATGAACACTGAAGCTTTCTTT.

This clonotype has ten or more counts. V and J are TRBV7-2 and TRBJ1-5; 8 bases fit TRBD1. Germline values: CDR1 SGHTA, CDR2 FQGNSA. Trimming cost V 2 bases and J 2 bases; bases outside gene matches: 5. The CDR3 is 16 residues long. CDR3 sequence: CASSLSRGQGNQPQHF. In DNA form, the CDR3 reads TGTGCCAGCAGCTTATCCAGGGGGCAGGGCAATCAGCCCCAGCATTTT.

This clonotype was seen more than once but under ten times. The chain carries TRBV11-2 and TRBJ1-1; TRBD1 might be the D (6 bases). The CDR3 sequence is 14 residues long. Trimming removed 1 base from V and 4 bases from J, with 10 bases in between. Germline assignment: CDR1 SGHAT and CDR2 FQNNGV. The CDR3 sequence: CASSLGGGLTEAFF. The CDR3 nucleotides read TGTGCCAGCAGCTTAGGCGGGGGGCTCACTGAAGCTTTCTTT. Full variable domain (missing parts from reference TRBV11-2 and TRBJ1-1): EAGVAQSPRYKIIEKRQSVAFWCNPISGHATLYWYQQILGQGPKLLIQFQNNGVVDDSQLPKDRFSAERLKGVDSTLKIQPAKLEDSAVYLCASSLGGGLTEAFFGQGTRLTVV.